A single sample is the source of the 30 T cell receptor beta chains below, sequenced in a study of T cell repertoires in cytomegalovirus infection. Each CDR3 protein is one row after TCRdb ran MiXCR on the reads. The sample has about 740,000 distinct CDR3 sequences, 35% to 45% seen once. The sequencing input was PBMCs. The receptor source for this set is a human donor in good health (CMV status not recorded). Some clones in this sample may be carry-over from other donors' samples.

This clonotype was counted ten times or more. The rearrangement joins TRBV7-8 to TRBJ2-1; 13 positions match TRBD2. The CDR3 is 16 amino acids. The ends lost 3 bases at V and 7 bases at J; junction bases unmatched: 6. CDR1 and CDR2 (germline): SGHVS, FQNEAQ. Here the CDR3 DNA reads TGTGCCAGCAGCTTGGGACTAGCGGGGCTGGGGAATGAGCAGTTCTTC. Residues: CASSLGLAGLGNEQFF.

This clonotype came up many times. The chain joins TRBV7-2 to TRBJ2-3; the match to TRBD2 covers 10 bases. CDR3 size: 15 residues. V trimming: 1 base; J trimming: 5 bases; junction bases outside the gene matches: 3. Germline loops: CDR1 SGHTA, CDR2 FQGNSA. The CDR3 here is CASSLGASGGDTQYF. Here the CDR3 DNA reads TGTGCCAGCAGCTTAGGAGCTAGCGGGGGAGATACGCAGTATTTT.

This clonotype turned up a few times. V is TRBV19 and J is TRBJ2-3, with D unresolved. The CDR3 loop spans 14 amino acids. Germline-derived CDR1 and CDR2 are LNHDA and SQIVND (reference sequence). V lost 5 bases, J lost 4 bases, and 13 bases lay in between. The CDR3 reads CASSQQFGADTQYF. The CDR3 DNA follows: TGTGCCAGTAGTCAACAGTTCGGTGCAGATACGCAGTATTTT. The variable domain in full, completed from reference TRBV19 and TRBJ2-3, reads DGGITQSPKYLFRKEGQNVTLSCEQNLNHDAMYWYRQDPGQGLRLIYYSQIVNDFQKGDIAEGYSVSREKKESFPLTVTSAQKNPTAFYLCASSQQFGADTQYFGPGTRLTVL.

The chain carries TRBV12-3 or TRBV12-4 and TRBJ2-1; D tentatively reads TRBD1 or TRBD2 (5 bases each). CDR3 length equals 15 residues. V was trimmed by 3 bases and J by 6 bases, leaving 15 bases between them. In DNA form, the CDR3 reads TGTGCCAGCAGTTTTGTCGGGGCACGGGGCAATGAGCAGTTCTTC. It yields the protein CASSFVGARGNEQFF.

CDR3 loop: CASSFGRYEQYF. The CDR3 DNA is TGTGCCAGCAGCTTCGGGCGCTACGAGCAGTACTTC. The genes are TRBV7-2 and TRBJ2-7; D unclear. Trimming left V 3 bases short and J 3 bases short, with 6 bases between. CDR1 is SGHTA, CDR2 FQGNSA, per germline. The CDR3 contains 12 residues.

The CDR3 spells CASSQDPGIQPQHF. CDR3 sequence (DNA): TGCGCCAGCAGCCAAGATCCAGGGATTCAGCCCCAGCATTTT. V gene TRBV4-1 combines with J gene TRBJ1-5; possible D gene TRBD1, 5 bases. The germline V and J ends were trimmed by 0 bases and 6 bases, with 9 bases remaining between them. This CDR3 region has 14 residues. From germline, CDR1 is MGHRA and CDR2 YSYEKL.

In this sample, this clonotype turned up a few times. This chain's CDR3 is CASKAGAYNEQFF. DNA for the CDR3: TGTGCCAGCAAGGCGGGGGCCTACAATGAGCAGTTCTTC. The chain combines TRBV6-2 or TRBV6-3 with TRBJ2-1, with 7 bases that match TRBD2. V shed 7 bases and J 2 bases; nucleotides not matched to a gene: 2. Germline CDR1 and CDR2: MNHEY and SVGEGT. The CDR3 covers 13 residues.

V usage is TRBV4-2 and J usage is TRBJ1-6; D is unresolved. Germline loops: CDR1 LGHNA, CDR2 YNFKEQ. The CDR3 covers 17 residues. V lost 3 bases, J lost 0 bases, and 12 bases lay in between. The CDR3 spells CASSQVGESSYNSPLHF. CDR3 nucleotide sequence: TGTGCCAGCAGCCAGGTCGGGGAAAGCTCCTATAATTCACCCCTCCACTTT.

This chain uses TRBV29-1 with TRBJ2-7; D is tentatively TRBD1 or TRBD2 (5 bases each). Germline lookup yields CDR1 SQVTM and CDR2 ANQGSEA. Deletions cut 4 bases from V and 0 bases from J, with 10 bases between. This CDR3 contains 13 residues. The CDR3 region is CSVAAGSSYEQYF. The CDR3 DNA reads TGCAGCGTTGCGGCAGGGAGCTCCTACGAGCAGTACTTC.

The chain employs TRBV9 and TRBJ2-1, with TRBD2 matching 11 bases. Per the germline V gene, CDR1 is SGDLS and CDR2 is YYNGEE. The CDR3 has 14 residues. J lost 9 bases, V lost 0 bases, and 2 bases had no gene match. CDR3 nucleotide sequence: TGTGCCAGCAGCGTAGTAGCGGGGGGGACTGAGCAGTTCTTC. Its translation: CASSVVAGGTEQFF.

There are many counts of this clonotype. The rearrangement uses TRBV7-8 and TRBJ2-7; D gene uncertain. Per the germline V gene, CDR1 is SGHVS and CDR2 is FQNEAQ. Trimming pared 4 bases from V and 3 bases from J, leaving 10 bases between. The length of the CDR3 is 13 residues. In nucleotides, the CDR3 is TGTGCCAGCAGCTATTTAGATCGCTACGAGCAGTACTTC. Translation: CASSYLDRYEQYF. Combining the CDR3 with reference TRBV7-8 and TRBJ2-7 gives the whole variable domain GAGVSQSPRYKVAKRGQDVALRCDPISGHVSLFWYQQALGQGPEFLTYFQNEAQLDKSGLPSDRFFAERPEGSVSTLKIQRTQQEDSAVYLCASSYLDRYEQYFGPGTRLTVT.

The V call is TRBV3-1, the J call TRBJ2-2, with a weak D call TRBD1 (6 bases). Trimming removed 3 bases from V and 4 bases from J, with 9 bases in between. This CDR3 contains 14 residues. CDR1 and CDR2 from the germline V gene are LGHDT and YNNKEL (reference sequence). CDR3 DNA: TGTGCCAGCAGCCACGTAGGGGGCACCGGGGAGCTGTTTTTT. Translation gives CASSHVGGTGELFF.

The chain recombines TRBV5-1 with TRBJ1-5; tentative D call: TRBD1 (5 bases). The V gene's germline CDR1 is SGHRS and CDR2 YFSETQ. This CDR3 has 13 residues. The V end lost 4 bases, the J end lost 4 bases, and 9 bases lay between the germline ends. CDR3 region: CASSGGYNQPQHF. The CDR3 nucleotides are TGCGCCAGCAGCGGGGGGTATAATCAGCCCCAGCATTTT.

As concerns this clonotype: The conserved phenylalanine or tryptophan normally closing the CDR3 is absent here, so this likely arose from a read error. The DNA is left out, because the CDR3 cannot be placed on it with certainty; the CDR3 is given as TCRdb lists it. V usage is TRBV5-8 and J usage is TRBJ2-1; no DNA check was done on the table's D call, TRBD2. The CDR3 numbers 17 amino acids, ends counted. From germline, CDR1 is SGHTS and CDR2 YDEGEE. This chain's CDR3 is CASSLLWRTSAANEQLL.

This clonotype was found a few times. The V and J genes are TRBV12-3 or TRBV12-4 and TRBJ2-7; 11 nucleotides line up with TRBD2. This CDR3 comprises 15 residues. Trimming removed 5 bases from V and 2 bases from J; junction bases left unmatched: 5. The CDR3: CASSLRLAGTYEQYF. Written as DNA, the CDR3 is TGTGCCAGCAGTCTGAGACTAGCGGGGACCTACGAGCAGTACTTC.

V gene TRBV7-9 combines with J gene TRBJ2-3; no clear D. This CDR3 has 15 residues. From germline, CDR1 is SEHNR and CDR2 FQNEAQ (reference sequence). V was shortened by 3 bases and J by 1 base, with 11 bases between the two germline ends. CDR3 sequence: CASSFLGSGTDTQYF. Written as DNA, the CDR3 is TGTGCCAGCAGCTTTTTAGGCAGTGGCACAGATACGCAGTATTTT.

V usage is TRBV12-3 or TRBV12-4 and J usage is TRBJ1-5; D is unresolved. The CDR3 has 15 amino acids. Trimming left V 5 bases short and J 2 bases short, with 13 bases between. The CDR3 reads CASSPTVQGNQPQHF. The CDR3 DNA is TGTGCCAGCAGTCCGACTGTCCAGGGCAATCAGCCCCAGCATTTT.

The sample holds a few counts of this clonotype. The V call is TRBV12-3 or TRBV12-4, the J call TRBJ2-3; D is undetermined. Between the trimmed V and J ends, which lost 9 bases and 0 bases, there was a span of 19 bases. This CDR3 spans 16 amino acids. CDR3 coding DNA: TGTGCCAGTTTATTCAGCTTAAGACCTAGCACAGATACGCAGTATTTT. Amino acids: CASLFSLRPSTDTQYF.

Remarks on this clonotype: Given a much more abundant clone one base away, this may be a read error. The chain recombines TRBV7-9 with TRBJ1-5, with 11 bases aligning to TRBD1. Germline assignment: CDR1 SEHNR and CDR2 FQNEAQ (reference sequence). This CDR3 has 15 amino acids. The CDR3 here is CASGSGTGGNQAQHF. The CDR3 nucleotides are TGTGCCAGCGGTTCCGGGACAGGGGGGAATCAGGCCCAGCATTTT.

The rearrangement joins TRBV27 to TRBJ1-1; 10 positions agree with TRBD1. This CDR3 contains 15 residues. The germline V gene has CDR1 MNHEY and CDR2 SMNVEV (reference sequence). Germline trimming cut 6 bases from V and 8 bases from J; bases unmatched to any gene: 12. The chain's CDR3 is CASSRIRDRGREAFF. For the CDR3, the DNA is TGTGCCAGCAGCCGTATCCGGGACAGGGGAAGAGAAGCTTTCTTT.

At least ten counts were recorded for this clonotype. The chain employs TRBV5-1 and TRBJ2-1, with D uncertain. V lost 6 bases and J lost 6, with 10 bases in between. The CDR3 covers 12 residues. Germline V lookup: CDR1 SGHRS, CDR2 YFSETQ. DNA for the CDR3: TGCGCCAGCAAGGAGTTCGGCAATGAGCAGTTCTTC. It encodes CASKEFGNEQFF.

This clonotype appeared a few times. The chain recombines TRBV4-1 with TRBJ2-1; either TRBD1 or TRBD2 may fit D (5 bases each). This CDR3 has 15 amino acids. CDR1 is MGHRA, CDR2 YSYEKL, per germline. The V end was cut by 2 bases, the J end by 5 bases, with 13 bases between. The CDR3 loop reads CASSQFPRGHNEQFF. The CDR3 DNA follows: TGCGCCAGCAGCCAATTTCCGAGGGGTCACAATGAGCAGTTCTTC.

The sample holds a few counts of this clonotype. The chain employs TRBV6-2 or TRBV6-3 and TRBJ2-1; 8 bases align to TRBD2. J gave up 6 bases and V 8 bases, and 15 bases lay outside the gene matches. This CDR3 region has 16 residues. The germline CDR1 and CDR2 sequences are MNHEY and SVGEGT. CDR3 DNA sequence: TGTGCCAGCCACACCGAAACCGGGAGGGTACGCAATGAGCAGTTCTTC. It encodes CASHTETGRVRNEQFF.

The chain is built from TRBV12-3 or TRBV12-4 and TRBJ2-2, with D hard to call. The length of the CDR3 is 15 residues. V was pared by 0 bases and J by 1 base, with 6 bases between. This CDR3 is CASSLAQENTGELFF. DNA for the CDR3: TGTGCCAGCAGTTTAGCCCAGGAGAACACCGGGGAGCTGTTTTTT.

This CDR3 reads CASGGESGANVLTF. In nucleotides, the CDR3 is TGTGCCAGTGGAGGTGAATCTGGGGCCAACGTCCTGACTTTC. The J gene is TRBJ2-6, the V gene TRBV5-3; D perhaps matches TRBD2 (5 bases). TRBV5-3 is given ORF status, its function remaining uncertain. V was trimmed by 8 bases and J by 1 base, leaving 10 bases between them. The CDR3 contains 14 residues.

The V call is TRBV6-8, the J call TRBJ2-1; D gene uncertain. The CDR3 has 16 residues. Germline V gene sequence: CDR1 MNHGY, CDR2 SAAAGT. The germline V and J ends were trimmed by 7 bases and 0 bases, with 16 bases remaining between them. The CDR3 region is CASNGGRSFSYNEQFF. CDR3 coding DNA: TGTGCCAGCAATGGTGGGCGCAGCTTCTCCTACAATGAGCAGTTCTTC.

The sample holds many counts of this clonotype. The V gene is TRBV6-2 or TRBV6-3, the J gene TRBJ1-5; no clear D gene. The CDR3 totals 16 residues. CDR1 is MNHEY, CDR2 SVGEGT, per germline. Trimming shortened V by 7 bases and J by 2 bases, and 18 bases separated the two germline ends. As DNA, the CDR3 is TGTGCCAGCAAAACTACAGAGGATTGGGGCAATCAGCCCCAGCATTTT. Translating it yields CASKTTEDWGNQPQHF.

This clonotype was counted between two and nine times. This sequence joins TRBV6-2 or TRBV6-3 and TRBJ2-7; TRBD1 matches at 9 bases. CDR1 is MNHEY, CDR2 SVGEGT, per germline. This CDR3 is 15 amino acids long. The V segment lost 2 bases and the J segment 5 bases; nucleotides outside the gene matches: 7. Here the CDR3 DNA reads TGTGCCAGCAGTTACCGGGGACAGGGTGGGGACGAGCAGTACTTC. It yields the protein CASSYRGQGGDEQYF.

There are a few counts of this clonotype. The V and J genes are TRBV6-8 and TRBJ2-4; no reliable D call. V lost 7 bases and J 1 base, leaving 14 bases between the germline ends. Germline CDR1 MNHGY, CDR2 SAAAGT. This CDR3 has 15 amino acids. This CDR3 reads CASTGGPNAKNIQYF. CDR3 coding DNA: TGTGCCAGCACTGGTGGTCCGAACGCCAAAAACATTCAGTACTTC.

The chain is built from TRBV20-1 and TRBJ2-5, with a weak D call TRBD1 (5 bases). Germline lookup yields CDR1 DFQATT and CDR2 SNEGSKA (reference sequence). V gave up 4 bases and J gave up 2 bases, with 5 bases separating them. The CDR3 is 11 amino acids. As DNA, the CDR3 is TGCAGTGCTAACAGGCAAGAGACCCAGTACTTC. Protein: CSANRQETQYF.